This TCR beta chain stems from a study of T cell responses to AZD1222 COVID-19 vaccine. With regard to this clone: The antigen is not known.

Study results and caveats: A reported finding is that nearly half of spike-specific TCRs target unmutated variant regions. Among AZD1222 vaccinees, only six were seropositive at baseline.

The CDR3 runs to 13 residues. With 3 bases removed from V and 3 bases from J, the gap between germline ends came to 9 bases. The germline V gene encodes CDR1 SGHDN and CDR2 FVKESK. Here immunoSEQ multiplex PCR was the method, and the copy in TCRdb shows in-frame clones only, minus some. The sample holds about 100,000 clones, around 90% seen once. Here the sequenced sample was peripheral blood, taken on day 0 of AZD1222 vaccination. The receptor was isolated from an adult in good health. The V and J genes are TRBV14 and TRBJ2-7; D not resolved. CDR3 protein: CASSQARLYEQYF. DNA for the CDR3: TGTGCCAGCAGCCAGGCTCGTCTCTACGAGCAGTACTTC.